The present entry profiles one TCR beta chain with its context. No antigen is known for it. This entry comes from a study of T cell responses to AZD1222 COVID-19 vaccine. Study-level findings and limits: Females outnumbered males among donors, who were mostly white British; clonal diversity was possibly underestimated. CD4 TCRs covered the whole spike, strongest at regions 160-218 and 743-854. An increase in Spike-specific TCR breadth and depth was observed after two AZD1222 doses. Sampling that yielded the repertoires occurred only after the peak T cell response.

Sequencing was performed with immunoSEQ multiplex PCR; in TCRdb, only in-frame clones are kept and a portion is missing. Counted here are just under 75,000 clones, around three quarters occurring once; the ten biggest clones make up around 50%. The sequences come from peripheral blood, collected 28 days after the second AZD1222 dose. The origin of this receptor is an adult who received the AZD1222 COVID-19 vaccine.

In nucleotides, the CDR3 is TGTGCCAGCAGCCGACGACAGGCCCTCTCCTACGAGCAGTACTTC. It codes for CASSRRQALSYEQYF. The chain employs TRBV7-9 and TRBJ2-7; tentative D call: TRBD1 (6 bases). V lost 5 bases and J 0 bases, leaving 14 bases between the germline ends. Germline assignment: CDR1 SEHNR and CDR2 FQNEAQ (reference sequence). This CDR3 is built from 15 residues.